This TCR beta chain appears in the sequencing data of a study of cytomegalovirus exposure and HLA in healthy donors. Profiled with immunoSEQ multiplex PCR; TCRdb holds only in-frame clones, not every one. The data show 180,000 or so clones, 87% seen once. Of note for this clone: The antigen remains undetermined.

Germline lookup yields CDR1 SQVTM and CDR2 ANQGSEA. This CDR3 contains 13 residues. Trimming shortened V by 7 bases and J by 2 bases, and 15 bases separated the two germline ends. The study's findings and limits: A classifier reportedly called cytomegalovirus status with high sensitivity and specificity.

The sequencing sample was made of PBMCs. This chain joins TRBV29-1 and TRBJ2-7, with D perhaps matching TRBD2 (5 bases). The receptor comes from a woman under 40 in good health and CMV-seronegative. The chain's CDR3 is CSARGQNAYEQYF. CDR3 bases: TGCAGCGCTCGCGGGCAGAATGCCTACGAGCAGTACTTC.